Presented here are 24 T cell receptor beta chains from one specimen sequenced in a study of CD8 T cells in ankylosing spondylitis. Findings and limits, study-wide: One TCR beta motif, made up of eight or nine highly homologous variants, appeared characteristic of ankylosing spondylitis blood.

These receptors have no identified antigens. TCRdb reanalysed the 5' RACE reads using MiXCR and keeps one entry per CDR3 protein. The sample includes almost 400,000 distinct CDR3 sequences, 20% to 25% of them seen just once. Sequencing was carried out using blood, either unsorted or a sorted T cell fraction (not recorded which). These receptors were obtained from a male donor with ankylosing spondylitis.

The chain links TRBV10-3 to TRBJ2-2; D possibly corresponds to TRBD1 (5 bases). This CDR3 contains 14 residues. V was clipped by 9 bases and J by 1 base, with 12 bases between them. Germline values: CDR1 ENHRY, CDR2 SYGVKD. For the CDR3, the DNA is TGTGCCATGAGTAAGACAGAGAACACCGGGGAGCTGTTTTTT. It yields the protein CAMSKTENTGELFF.

This chain connects TRBV29-1 to TRBJ1-1; D perhaps matches TRBD1 (5 bases). V lost 4 bases to trimming and J lost 4 bases, with 7 bases between them. The CDR3 totals 11 residues. The V gene's germline CDR1 is SQVTM and CDR2 ANQGSEA. CDR3 loop: CSVAGSTEAFF. The CDR3 DNA reads as TGCAGCGTTGCAGGGAGCACTGAAGCTTTCTTT.

The gene calls are TRBV12-3 or TRBV12-4 and TRBJ2-7; 11 nucleotides line up with TRBD2. V shed 8 bases and J 6 bases; nucleotides not matched to a gene: 15. The CDR3 sequence is 16 residues long. DNA for the CDR3: TGTGCCAGCGGCCGTAGCGGGAGGGCCTTTTCCCCCGAGCAGTACTTC. Translated: CASGRSGRAFSPEQYF.

V usage is TRBV9 and J usage is TRBJ2-7, with TRBD1 matching 9 bases. J lost 4 bases, V lost 4 bases, and 6 bases had no gene match. Germline assignment: CDR1 SGDLS and CDR2 YYNGEE. The CDR3 spans 14 residues. CDR3 in DNA: TGTGCCAGCAGCCTCGGGGGACAGGGTTACGAGCAGTACTTC. Amino acid sequence: CASSLGGQGYEQYF.

In this sample, this clonotype turned up many times. This sequence joins TRBV29-1 and TRBJ2-1; TRBD2 matches 9 bases. The CDR3 is 13 amino acids. V lost 7 bases, J lost 7 bases, and 8 bases stayed unmatched. Looked up from germline, CDR1 is SQVTM and CDR2 is ANQGSEA. As DNA, the CDR3 is TGCAGCGCCCTTAGCGGGAGTTGGAATGAGCAGTTCTTC. Translated: CSALSGSWNEQFF.

This clonotype occurred many times. The chain is built from TRBV12-3 or TRBV12-4 and TRBJ2-5; the D gene is possibly TRBD2 (9 bases). The CDR3 sequence is 15 residues long. V was clipped by 6 bases and J by 4 bases, with 18 bases between them. CDR3 amino acids: CASSPSGTGGETQYF. The CDR3 bases are TGTGCCAGCAGCCCTAGCGGGACAGGAGGAGAGACCCAGTACTTC.

This clonotype showed up many times. An end of the junction differs from the germline gene, which may be a read error. The V and J genes are TRBV12-3 or TRBV12-4 and TRBJ1-5; tentative D call: TRBD1 (6 bases). The CDR3 is 14 amino acids. The CDR3: CASSLDRRNQPQHF. Here the CDR3 DNA reads TGTGCCAGCAGCTTAGACAGGAGAAATCAGCCCCAGCATTTT.

The rearrangement links TRBV12-3 or TRBV12-4 to TRBJ1-5; D gene unclear. The CDR3 has 15 amino acids. Trimming removed 5 bases from V and 5 bases from J, with 16 bases in between. Written as DNA, the CDR3 is TGTGCCAGCAGTCCGACGGGAGGGCGGTATCAGCCCCAGCATTTT. It specifies CASSPTGGRYQPQHF.

This chain joins TRBV4-2 and TRBJ2-1, with TRBD2 matching over 8 bases. The CDR3 runs 14 residues. Trimming cost V 2 bases and J 10 bases; bases outside gene matches: 7. From germline, CDR1 is LGHNA and CDR2 YNFKEQ. The CDR3 is CASSQRTSIMEQFF. Written as DNA, the CDR3 is TGTGCCAGCAGCCAAAGGACTAGCATAATGGAGCAGTTCTTC.

This sequence joins TRBV11-3 and TRBJ2-2, with 11 bases matching TRBD2. J gave up 0 bases and V 5 bases, and 5 bases lay outside the gene matches. The CDR3 contains 17 residues. Germline assignment: CDR1 SGHNT and CDR2 YENEEA. The chain's CDR3 is CASSRGLAVPNTGELFF. CDR3 DNA sequence: TGTGCCAGCAGCCGGGGACTAGCGGTCCCGAACACCGGGGAGCTGTTTTTT.

This clonotype was counted many times. The rearrangement joins TRBV10-3 to TRBJ2-7; D possibly corresponds to TRBD1 (5 bases). CDR1 and CDR2 from the germline V gene are ENHRY and SYGVKD. The CDR3 runs 14 residues. The V end lost 7 bases, the J end lost 4 bases, and 17 bases lay between the germline ends. As DNA, the CDR3 is TGTGCCATCACCACAGACAGCTTTCCGTACGAGCAGTACTTC. It codes for CAITTDSFPYEQYF.

The rearrangement links TRBV20-1 to TRBJ2-4; 12 nucleotides align to TRBD2. This CDR3 spans 17 amino acids. V was clipped by 5 bases and J by 0 bases; unmatched bases: 8. CDR1 is DFQATT, CDR2 SNEGSKA, per germline (reference sequence). Here the CDR3 reads CSAQGLAGKVAKNIQYF. For the CDR3, the DNA is TGCAGTGCTCAAGGACTAGCGGGGAAGGTAGCCAAAAACATTCAGTACTTC.

This clonotype was found a few times. The chain links TRBV29-1 to TRBJ1-1; a weak D match, TRBD1 (6 bases). Germline V gene sequence: CDR1 SQVTM, CDR2 ANQGSEA. V was pared by 7 bases and J by 1 base, with 10 bases between. The CDR3 extends over 12 amino acids. CDR3 residues: CSATDRNTEAFF. The CDR3 DNA reads TGCAGCGCCACGGACAGGAACACTGAAGCTTTCTTT. Using reference TRBV29-1 and TRBJ1-1 for the parts outside the CDR3, the full variable domain is SAVISQKPSRDICQRGTSLTIQCQVDSQVTMMFWYRQQPGQSLTLIATANQGSEATYESGFVIDKFPISRPNLTFSTLTVSNMSPEDSSIYLCSATDRNTEAFFGQGTRLTVV.

There are a few counts of this clonotype. The chain joins TRBV7-9 to TRBJ1-1, with 9 bases lining up with TRBD1. This CDR3 is 16 amino acids long. Trimming at V came to 4 bases and at J to 1 base, leaving 7 bases not matched to a gene. Germline assignment: CDR1 SEHNR and CDR2 FQNEAQ (reference sequence). Written as DNA, the CDR3 is TGTGCCAGCAGCTACCGACGGGACAGGGAGAACACTGAAGCTTTCTTT. Its translation: CASSYRRDRENTEAFF.

This clonotype was counted between two and nine times. The rearrangement links TRBV20-1 to TRBJ2-3; 12 bases are a match to TRBD2. Germline lookup yields CDR1 DFQATT and CDR2 SNEGSKA (reference sequence). The CDR3 has 16 residues. V was pared by 3 bases and J by 2 bases, with 6 bases of the junction left unmatched. CDR3 region: CSASKGLAGSTDTQYF. The CDR3 DNA sequence: TGCAGTGCTAGTAAGGGACTAGCGGGTTCCACAGATACGCAGTATTTT.

This clonotype has more than one count but fewer than ten. CDR3 sequence: CASSPATYSGNTIYF. The DNA of the CDR3 is TGTGCCAGCAGCCCGGCGACTTACTCTGGAAACACCATATATTTT. V is TRBV3-1 and J is TRBJ1-3, with no clear D. The CDR3 totals 15 residues. Trimming shortened V by 4 bases and J by 0 bases, and 10 bases separated the two germline ends. Germline CDR1 and CDR2: LGHDT and YNNKEL (reference sequence).

The chain is built from TRBV7-2 and TRBJ2-1; TRBD2 matches 9 bases. Per the germline V gene, CDR1 is SGHTA and CDR2 is FQGNSA. The CDR3 runs to 16 residues. After removal of 5 bases from V and 3 bases from J, the junction contained 8 bases not matched to a gene. The CDR3 DNA follows: TGTGCCAGCAGCATATCCGGGACTAGCATCTACAATGAGCAGTTCTTC. Translating it yields CASSISGTSIYNEQFF.

V is TRBV28 and J is TRBJ2-7, with a weak D call TRBD1 (5 bases). The CDR3 covers 12 residues. The germline V gene has CDR1 MDHEN and CDR2 SYDVKM. The CDR3 DNA sequence: TGTGCAGGCGGTGGGGTAAGGGGCGAGCAGTACTTC. Translating it yields CAGGGVRGEQYF.

This clonotype was seen only a few times. This chain links TRBV4-1 with TRBJ2-3; D is unclear. The CDR3 is 16 residues long. V lost 0 bases to trimming and J lost 0 bases, with 10 bases between them. Germline CDR1 reads MGHRA; CDR2 reads YSYEKL. The CDR3 is CASSQDWAPSTDTQYF. The CDR3 DNA reads as TGCGCCAGCAGCCAAGATTGGGCCCCGAGCACAGATACGCAGTATTTT.

This clonotype appeared a few times. The chain joins TRBV5-1 to TRBJ2-7; 11 bases are shared with TRBD2. The CDR3 is 15 amino acids. The ends lost 3 bases at V and 6 bases at J; junction bases unmatched: 8. Germline V gives CDR1 SGHRS, CDR2 YFSETQ. The CDR3 loop is CASSSTSGVLGEQYF. CDR3 sequence (DNA): TGCGCCAGCAGCTCGACTAGCGGGGTACTCGGCGAGCAGTACTTC. The full variable domain, rest sourced from reference TRBV5-1 and TRBJ2-7, is KAGVTQTPRYLIKTRGQQVTLSCSPISGHRSVSWYQQTPGQGLQFLFEYFSETQRNKGNFPGRFSGRQFSNSRSEMNVSTLELGDSALYLCASSSTSGVLGEQYFGPGTRLTVT.

The sample holds one count of this clonotype. J is TRBJ2-3 and V is TRBV5-1; 8 nucleotides agree with TRBD1. Trimming at V came to 4 bases and at J to 2 bases, leaving 6 bases not matched to a gene. Germline V lookup: CDR1 SGHRS, CDR2 YFSETQ. The CDR3 consists of 15 residues. CDR3: CASSRGQGNTDTQYF. The CDR3 DNA is TGCGCCAGCAGCCGCGGACAGGGAAACACAGATACGCAGTATTTT.

The rearrangement uses TRBV4-1 and TRBJ2-5, with D tentatively TRBD2 (7 bases). Germline V gene sequence: CDR1 MGHRA, CDR2 YSYEKL. This CDR3 is built from 16 residues. Deletions cut 0 bases from V and 5 bases from J, with 16 bases between. In nucleotides, the CDR3 is TGCGCCAGCAGCCAAGAAGGGGGGGTGCATTGGGAGACCCAGTACTTC. Protein product: CASSQEGGVHWETQYF.

The rearrangement uses TRBV20-1 and TRBJ1-2; D gene uncertain. Germline CDR1 DFQATT, CDR2 SNEGSKA (reference sequence). The CDR3 consists of 13 residues. V was trimmed by 7 bases and J by 2 bases, leaving 14 bases between them. The CDR3 reads CSGARESNYGYTF. The CDR3 DNA follows: TGCAGTGGAGCAAGGGAATCGAACTATGGCTACACCTTC.

At least ten counts were recorded for this clonotype. The rearrangement uses TRBV5-1 and TRBJ1-1; 7 bases fit TRBD1. CDR1 is SGHRS, CDR2 YFSETQ, per germline. The CDR3 contains 15 residues. V lost 0 bases and J lost 0; bases outside the gene matches: 2. The CDR3 reads CASSLAGGLNTEAFF. The CDR3 DNA sequence: TGCGCCAGCAGCTTGGCAGGGGGGCTGAACACTGAAGCTTTCTTT.